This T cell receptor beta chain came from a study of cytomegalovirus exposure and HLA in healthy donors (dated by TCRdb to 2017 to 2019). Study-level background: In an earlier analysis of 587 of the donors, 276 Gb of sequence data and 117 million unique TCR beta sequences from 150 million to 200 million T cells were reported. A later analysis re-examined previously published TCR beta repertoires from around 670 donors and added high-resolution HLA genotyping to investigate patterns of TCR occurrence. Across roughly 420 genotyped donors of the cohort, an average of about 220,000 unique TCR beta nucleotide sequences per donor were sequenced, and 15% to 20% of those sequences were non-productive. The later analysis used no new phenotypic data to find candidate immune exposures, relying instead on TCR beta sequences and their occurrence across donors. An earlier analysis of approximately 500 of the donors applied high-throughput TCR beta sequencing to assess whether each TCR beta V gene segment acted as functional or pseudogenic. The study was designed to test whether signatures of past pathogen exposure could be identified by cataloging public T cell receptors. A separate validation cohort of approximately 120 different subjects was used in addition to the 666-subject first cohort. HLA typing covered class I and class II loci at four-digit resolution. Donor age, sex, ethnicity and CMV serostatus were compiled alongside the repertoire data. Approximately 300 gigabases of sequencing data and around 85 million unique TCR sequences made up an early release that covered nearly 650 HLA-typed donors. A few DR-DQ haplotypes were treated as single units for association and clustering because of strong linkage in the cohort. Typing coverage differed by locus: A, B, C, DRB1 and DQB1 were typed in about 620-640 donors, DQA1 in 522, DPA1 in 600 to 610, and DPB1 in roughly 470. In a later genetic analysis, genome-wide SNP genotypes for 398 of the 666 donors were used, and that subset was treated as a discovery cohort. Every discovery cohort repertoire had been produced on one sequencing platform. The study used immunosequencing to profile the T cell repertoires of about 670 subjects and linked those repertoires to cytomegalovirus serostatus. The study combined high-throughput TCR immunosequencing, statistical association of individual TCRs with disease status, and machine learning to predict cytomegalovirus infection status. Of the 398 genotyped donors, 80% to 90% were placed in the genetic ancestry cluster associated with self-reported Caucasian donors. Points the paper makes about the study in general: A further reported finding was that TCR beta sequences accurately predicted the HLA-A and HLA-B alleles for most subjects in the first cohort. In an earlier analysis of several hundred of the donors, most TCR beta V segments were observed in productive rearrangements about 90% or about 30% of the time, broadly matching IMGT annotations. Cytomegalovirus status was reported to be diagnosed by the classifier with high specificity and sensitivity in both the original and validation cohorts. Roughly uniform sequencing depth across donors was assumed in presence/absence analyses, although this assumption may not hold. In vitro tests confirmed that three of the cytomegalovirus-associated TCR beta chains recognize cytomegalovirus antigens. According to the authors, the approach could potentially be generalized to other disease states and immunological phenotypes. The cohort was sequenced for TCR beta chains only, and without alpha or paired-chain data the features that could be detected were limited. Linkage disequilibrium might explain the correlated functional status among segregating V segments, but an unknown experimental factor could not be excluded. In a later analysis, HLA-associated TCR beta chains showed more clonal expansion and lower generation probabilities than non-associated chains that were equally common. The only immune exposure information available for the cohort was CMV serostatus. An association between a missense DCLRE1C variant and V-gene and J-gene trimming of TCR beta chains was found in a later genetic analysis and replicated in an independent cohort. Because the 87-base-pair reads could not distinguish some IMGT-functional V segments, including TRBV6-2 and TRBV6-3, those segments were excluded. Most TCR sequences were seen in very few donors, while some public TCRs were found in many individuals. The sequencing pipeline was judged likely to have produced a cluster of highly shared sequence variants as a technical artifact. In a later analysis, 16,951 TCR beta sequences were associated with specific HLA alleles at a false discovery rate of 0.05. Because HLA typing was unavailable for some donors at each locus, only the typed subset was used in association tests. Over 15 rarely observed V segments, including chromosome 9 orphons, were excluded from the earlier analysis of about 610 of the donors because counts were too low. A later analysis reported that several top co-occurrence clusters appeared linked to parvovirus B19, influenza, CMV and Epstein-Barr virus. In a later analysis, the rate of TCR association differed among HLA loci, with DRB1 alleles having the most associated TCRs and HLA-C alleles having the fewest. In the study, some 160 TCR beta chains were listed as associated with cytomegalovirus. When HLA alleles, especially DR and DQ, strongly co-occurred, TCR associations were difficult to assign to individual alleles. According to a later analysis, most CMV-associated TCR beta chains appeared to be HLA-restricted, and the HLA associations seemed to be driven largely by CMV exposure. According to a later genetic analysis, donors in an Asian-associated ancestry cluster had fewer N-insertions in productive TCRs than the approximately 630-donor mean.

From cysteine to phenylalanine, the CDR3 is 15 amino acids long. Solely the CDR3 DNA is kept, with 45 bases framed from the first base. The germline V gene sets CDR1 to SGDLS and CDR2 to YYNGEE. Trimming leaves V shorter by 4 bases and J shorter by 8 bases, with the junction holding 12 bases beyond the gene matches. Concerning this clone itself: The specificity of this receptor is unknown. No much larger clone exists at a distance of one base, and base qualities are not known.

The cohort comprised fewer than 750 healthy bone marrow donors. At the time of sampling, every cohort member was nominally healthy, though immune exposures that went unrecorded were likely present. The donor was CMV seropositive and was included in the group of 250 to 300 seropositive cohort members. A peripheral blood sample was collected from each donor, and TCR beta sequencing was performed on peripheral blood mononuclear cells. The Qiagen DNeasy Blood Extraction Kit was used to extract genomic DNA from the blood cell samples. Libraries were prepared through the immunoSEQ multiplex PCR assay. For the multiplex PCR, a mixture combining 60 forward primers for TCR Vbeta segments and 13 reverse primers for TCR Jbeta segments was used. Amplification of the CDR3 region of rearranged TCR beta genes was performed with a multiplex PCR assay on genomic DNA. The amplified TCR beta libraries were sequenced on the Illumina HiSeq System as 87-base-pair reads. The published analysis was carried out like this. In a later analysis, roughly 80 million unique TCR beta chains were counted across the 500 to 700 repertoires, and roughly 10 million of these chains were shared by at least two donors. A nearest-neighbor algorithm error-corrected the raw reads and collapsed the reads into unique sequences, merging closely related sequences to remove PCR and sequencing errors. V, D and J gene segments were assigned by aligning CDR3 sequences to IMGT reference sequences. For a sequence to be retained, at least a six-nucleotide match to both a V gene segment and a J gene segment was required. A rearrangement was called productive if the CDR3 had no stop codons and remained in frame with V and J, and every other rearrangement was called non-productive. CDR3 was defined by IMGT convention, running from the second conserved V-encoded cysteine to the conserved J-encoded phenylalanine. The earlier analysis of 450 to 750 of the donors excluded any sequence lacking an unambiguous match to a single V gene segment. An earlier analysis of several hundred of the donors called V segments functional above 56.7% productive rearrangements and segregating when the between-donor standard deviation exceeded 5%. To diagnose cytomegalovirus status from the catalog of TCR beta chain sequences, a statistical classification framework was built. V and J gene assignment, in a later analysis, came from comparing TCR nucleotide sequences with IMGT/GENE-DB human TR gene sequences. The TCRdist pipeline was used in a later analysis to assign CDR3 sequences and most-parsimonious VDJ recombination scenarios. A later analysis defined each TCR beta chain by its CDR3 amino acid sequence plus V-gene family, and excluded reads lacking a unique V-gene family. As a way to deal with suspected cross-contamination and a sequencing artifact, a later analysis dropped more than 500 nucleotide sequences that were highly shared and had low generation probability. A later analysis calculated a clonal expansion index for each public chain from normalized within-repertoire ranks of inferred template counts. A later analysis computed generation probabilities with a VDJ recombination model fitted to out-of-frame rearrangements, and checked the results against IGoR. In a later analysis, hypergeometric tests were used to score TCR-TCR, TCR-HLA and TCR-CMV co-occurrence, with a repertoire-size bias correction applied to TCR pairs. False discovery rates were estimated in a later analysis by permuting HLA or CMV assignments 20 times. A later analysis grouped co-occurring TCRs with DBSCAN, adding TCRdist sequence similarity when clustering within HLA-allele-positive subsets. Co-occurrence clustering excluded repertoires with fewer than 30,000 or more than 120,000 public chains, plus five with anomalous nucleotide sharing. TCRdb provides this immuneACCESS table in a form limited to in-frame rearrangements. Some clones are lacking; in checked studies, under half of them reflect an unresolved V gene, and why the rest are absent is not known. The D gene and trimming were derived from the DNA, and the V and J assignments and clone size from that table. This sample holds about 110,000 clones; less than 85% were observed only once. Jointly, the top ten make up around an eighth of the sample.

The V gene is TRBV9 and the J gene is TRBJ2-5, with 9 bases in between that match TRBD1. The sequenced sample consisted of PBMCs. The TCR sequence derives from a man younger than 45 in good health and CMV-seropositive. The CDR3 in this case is CASSPGQGGTSTQYF. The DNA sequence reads TGTGCCAGCAGCCCGGGACAGGGAGGGACAAGTACCCAGTACTTC.